The 8 T cell receptor beta chains listed next were all sequenced from one sample in a study of blood T cells in healthy people across ages (dated by TCRdb to about 2015). The library was built by means of 5' RACE. Reads for this sample came from an Illumina HiSeq 2500. A second PCR of about 7 to 12 cycles was performed with a sample-barcoded 5' primer and a J-beta primer mix. TCRdb applied fastp at Q25 and MiXCR to the public reads, then kept only in-frame beta chains. Here each entry gathers all rows of one CDR3 protein and keeps the most common genes and DNA. The sample records about 1.5 million distinct CDR3 sequences, approximately 42% of which are singletons. The ten largest account for 7% to 9.5% of the sample. Sequencing input: blood. The receptors originated from a woman aged 18-29 years in good health.

The chain joins TRBV2 to TRBJ1-5, with D tentatively TRBD1 (5 bases). Trimming removed 1 base at V and 4 bases at J, with 8 bases between. Per germline, CDR1 SNHLY and CDR2 FYNNEI. This CDR3 is 14 amino acids long. CDR3 amino acids: CASSEEEGNQPQHF. The CDR3 nucleotides are TGTGCCAGCAGTGAAGAAGAGGGGAATCAGCCCCAGCATTTT.

This clonotype has only one observation. At one end the junction does not follow the germline gene, possibly because of a read error. The gene calls are TRBV7-6 and TRBJ2-1, with D perhaps given as TRBD1 or TRBD2 (5 bases each). From germline, CDR1 is SGHVS and CDR2 FNYEAQ. CDR3 length equals 13 residues. For the CDR3, the DNA is TGTGCCCGCAGCTTAAAGTGGGGGAATGAGCAGTTCTTC. Residues: CARSLKWGNEQFF.

This clonotype came up many times. This CDR3 reads CASSLPWSAGANVLTF. CDR3 nucleotide sequence: TGTGCCAGCAGTTTACCGTGGAGCGCTGGGGCCAACGTCCTGACTTTC. This chain uses TRBV28 with TRBJ2-6; no clear D gene. V was shortened by 2 bases and J by 2 bases, with 10 bases between the two germline ends. The CDR3 has 16 amino acids. Germline V gives CDR1 MDHEN, CDR2 SYDVKM.

This clonotype was picked up a small number of times. V is TRBV20-1 and J is TRBJ2-1; D may be TRBD2 (5 bases). With 2 bases removed from V and 10 bases from J, the gap between germline ends came to 12 bases. CDR3 size: 12 residues. The germline V gene encodes CDR1 DFQATT and CDR2 SNEGSKA (reference sequence). CDR3 residues: CSARRVSGEQFF. The CDR3 coding sequence is TGCAGTGCTAGACGCGTAAGCGGCGAGCAGTTCTTC.

The genes are TRBV9 and TRBJ2-3; D is uncertain. The CDR3 runs to 14 residues. Per germline, CDR1 SGDLS and CDR2 YYNGEE. Between the trimmed V and J ends, which lost 3 bases and 4 bases, there was a span of 12 bases. In nucleotides, the CDR3 is TGTGCCAGCAGCGACCACGACGACCCAGATACGCAGTATTTT. This sequence encodes CASSDHDDPDTQYF.

Only a few counts were recorded for this clonotype. The chain recombines TRBV28 with TRBJ2-7; D is perhaps TRBD1 or TRBD2 (5 bases each). The CDR3 is 14 residues long. Per the germline V gene, CDR1 is MDHEN and CDR2 is SYDVKM. V lost 8 bases to trimming and J lost 0 bases, with 14 bases between them. CDR3 in DNA: TGTGCCAGCGACCCTACCGGGGCCTCCTACGAGCAGTACTTC. Translated, it gives CASDPTGASYEQYF. The full variable domain, rest sourced from reference TRBV28 and TRBJ2-7, is DVKVTQSSRYLVKRTGEKVFLECVQDMDHENMFWYRQDPGLGLRLIYFSYDVKMKEKGDIPEGYSVSREKKERFSLILESASTNQTSMYLCASDPTGASYEQYFGPGTRLTVT.

The chain carries TRBV4-2 and TRBJ1-4, with D hard to call. The CDR3 loop spans 17 amino acids. Trimming left V 0 bases short and J 0 bases short, with 11 bases between. The germline V gene encodes CDR1 LGHNA and CDR2 YNFKEQ. The CDR3 is CASSQDAPPATNEKLFF. The DNA of the CDR3 is TGTGCCAGCAGCCAAGATGCTCCGCCAGCAACTAATGAAAAACTGTTTTTT.

The chain uses TRBV6-6 and TRBJ2-1, with TRBD2 identical over 7 bases. V trimming: 5 bases; J trimming: 10 bases; junction bases outside the gene matches: 11. This CDR3 has 14 amino acids. Germline lookup yields CDR1 MNHNY and CDR2 SVGAGI (reference sequence). The CDR3 DNA is TGTGCCAGCAGTGTGAGGCTAGCGGACTTGGAGCAGTTCTTC. Its translation: CASSVRLADLEQFF.